A selection of T cell receptor beta chains follows, all from one sample in a study of neoadjuvant anti-PD-1 for oral cavity cancer. TCRdb's copy holds only in-frame clones and misses some; the assay was immunoSEQ multiplex PCR. The profile shows tens of thousands of clones, about 90% of them singletons. The sample was PBMCs, taken after nivolumab (anti-PD-1) treatment. The receptor source for this set is a person aged 40 to 85 with oral cavity squamous cell carcinoma. CDR3s include the opening cysteine and the closing phenylalanine or tryptophan. A D gene is named only where the DNA matches it firmly. Clone size, where shown, is once, few, many, or a class for clones that have expanded.

J: TRBJ2-2; size: NA; D: NA; V: TRBV27; DNA: TGTGCCAGCAGCTCCGGGTCAGGGATTATGGAGCTGTTTTTT; CDR3: CASSSGSGIMELFF
J: TRBJ1-1; size: once; D: TRBD1; V: TRBV5-1; DNA: TGCGCCAGCAGCTTGGATACAGGGGGTGCGAGCACTGAAGCTTTCTTT; CDR3: CASSLDTGGASTEAFF
J: TRBJ1-5; size: few; D: NA; V: TRBV7-9; DNA: TGTGCCAGCAGCTTGGAGGGAGGGCAGCCCCAGCATTTT; CDR3: CASSLEGGQPQHF
J: TRBJ1-2; size: NA; D: TRBD1; V: TRBV19; DNA: TGTGCCAGTCTCTCGGCAGGGGGCGCTTTTGGCTACACCTTC; CDR3: CASLSAGGAFGYTF
J: TRBJ2-2; size: NA; D: NA; V: TRBV7-9; DNA: TGTGCCAGCAGCTCGCCTTGGGGGGGCTCGAACACCGGGGAGCTGTTTTTT; CDR3: CASSSPWGGSNTGELFF
J: TRBJ2-6; size: NA; D: TRBD1; V: TRBV10-3; DNA: TGTGCCATCAGTGAAACCCTTACAGGGGTGATCAGCTCTGGGGCCAACGTCCTGACTTTC; CDR3: CAISETLTGVISSGANVLTF
J: TRBJ1-1; size: NA; D: NA; V: TRBV7-9; DNA: TGTGCCAGCAGCTCCGGAGTGATTGAAGCTTTCTTT; CDR3: CASSSGVIEAFF
J: TRBJ1-2; size: once; D: NA; V: TRBV5-6; DNA: TGTGCCAGCAGCCCGGTGGCAGGGAGCTATGGCTACACCTTC; CDR3: CASSPVAGSYGYTF
J: TRBJ2-7; size: NA; D: NA; V: TRBV10-3; DNA: TGTGCCATCAGCGCCAAGGACACCCGGAAGATCGTCTCCTACGAGCAGTACTTC; CDR3: CAISAKDTRKIVSYEQYF
J: TRBJ1-5; size: NA; D: TRBD1; V: TRBV30; DNA: TGTGCCTGGAGTCGACAGGGTGGTCAGCCCCAGCATTTT; CDR3: CAWSRQGGQPQHF
J: TRBJ2-7; size: NA; D: TRBD2; V: TRBV6-6; DNA: TGTGCCAGCACTCCGGGACTAGCGCCACACGAGCAGTACTTC; CDR3: CASTPGLAPHEQYF
J: TRBJ1-2; size: NA; D: NA; V: TRBV28; DNA: TGTGCCAGCCGTCAAGGCGGGCGCTTTAACTATGGCTACACCTTC; CDR3: CASRQGGRFNYGYTF
J: TRBJ1-1; size: once; D: TRBD1; V: TRBV19; DNA: TGTGCCAGTAGTATAGGGGGGGGACAGACTGAAGCTTTCTTT; CDR3: CASSIGGGQTEAFF
J: TRBJ1-1; size: NA; D: NA; V: TRBV7-3; DNA: TGTGCCAGCAGCCCGAAACCAATGACAGGAAAAGCTTTCTTT; CDR3: CASSPKPMTGKAFF
J: TRBJ2-3; size: NA; D: TRBD2; V: TRBV27; DNA: TGTGCCAGCAGTTTCTCTAGCGGCGACGCTTATACGCAGTATTTT; CDR3: CASSFSSGDAYTQYF
J: TRBJ2-7; size: NA; D: NA; V: TRBV19; DNA: TGTGCCAGTAGCCGATTCCCAGGGGACTACGAGCAGTACTTC; CDR3: CASSRFPGDYEQYF
J: TRBJ2-7; size: few; D: NA; V: TRBV27; DNA: TGTGCCAGCAGTTCAACTATTATGGGAGGCGAGCAGTACTTC; CDR3: CASSSTIMGGEQYF